This TCR beta chain appears in the sequencing data of a study of shared clonotypes between healthy human individuals. Findings and limits, study-wide: Sharing across four donors was seen in 5% to 5.5% of naive CD4 clonotypes. Although depth was large, rarefaction showed that sequencing of the sorted subsets was incomplete. A generally larger estimated richness was seen in naive subsets than in memory subsets.

The protocol was immunoSEQ multiplex PCR, while the TCRdb copy is restricted to in-frame clones and leaves out a portion. The table includes 650,000 to 800,000 clones, around 70% detected once. Germline values: CDR1 SGHNT, CDR2 YYREEE (reference sequence). Trimming left V 1 base short and J 5 bases short, with 13 bases between. The CDR3 consists of 15 residues. Worth noting for this clone: Its antigen is as yet unknown.

The rearrangement joins TRBV5-4 to TRBJ2-1, with D perhaps being TRBD1 or TRBD2 (5 bases each). Sample: memory CD4+ T cells sorted from blood. Subset of the sample: CD45RA-negative fraction. The TCR comes from a woman in her twenties or thirties in good health. CDR3 nucleotide sequence: TGTGCCAGCAGCTTGATCTACTCGGGGCACAATGAGCAGTTCTTC. The encoded protein is CASSLIYSGHNEQFF.